This T cell receptor (beta chain) was observed in a study of T-cell reconstitution after alpha-beta-depleted transplantation in children. A TCRbeta library incorporating unique molecular identifiers was prepared. In TCRdb, the PCR reads were re-called with MiXCR into one record per CDR3 protein. Among around 270,000 distinct CDR3 sequences listed, over 7% were seen once. Many counts were recorded for this clonotype. Antigen: not known. Trimming left V 2 bases short and J 4 bases short, with 11 bases between. The CDR3 totals 14 residues. Germline CDR1 SGHTA, CDR2 FQGTGA. Study-wide results and limits: About two months after transplant, alpha-beta T cells reportedly came from several hundred expanded graft clones. Recipient T cells and thymic progenitors that survived gave rise to the high TCRbeta diversity observed at day 60 in some patients. Newly generated T cells supplied most T-cell counts and diversity one year post-transplant.

The chain couples TRBV7-3 to TRBJ1-1; tentative D call: TRBD1 (5 bases). The sequencing here drew on peripheral blood, taken 360 days after TCRalphabeta/CD19-depleted stem cell transplant. This TCR came from a female patient younger than 10 who had a stem cell transplant for Fanconi anemia, so the T cells may come from the graft donor. The DNA of the CDR3 is TGTGCCAGCAGCTTATCAGGGTACGGCACTGAAGCTTTCTTT. This gives the protein CASSLSGYGTEAFF.